These 27 T cell receptor beta chains share one sample of origin, sequenced in a study of T cell responses to AZD1222 COVID-19 vaccine. Profiling relied on immunoSEQ multiplex PCR, and the TCRdb table lists in-frame clones only, not all of them. The sample has 150,000 or so clones, about 90% seen once; the top ten hold approximately 2.1%. The starting material was peripheral blood, obtained on day 0 of AZD1222 vaccination. The receptors were gathered from an adult in good health.

The chain combines TRBV9 with TRBJ1-1, with a weak D call TRBD1 (6 bases). Germline assignment: CDR1 SGDLS and CDR2 YYNGEE. With 4 bases removed from V and 6 bases from J, the gap between germline ends came to 16 bases. The length of the CDR3 is 14 residues. CDR3 nucleotide sequence: TGTGCCAGCAGCCCCCGGGGGGGCTGGGCTGAAGCTTTCTTT. This encodes CASSPRGGWAEAFF.

This chain connects TRBV2 to TRBJ1-2; D is uncertain. The ends were cut back, 6 bases at V and 6 bases at J, with 14 bases in the middle. Germline V CDR1 and CDR2: SNHLY, FYNNEI. The CDR3 has 13 amino acids. This CDR3 reads CASRVTREDGYTF. DNA of the CDR3: TGTGCCAGCAGGGTTACGCGGGAGGATGGCTACACCTTC. The full variable domain, in which reference TRBV2 and TRBJ1-2 provide the parts outside the CDR3, is EPEVTQTPSHQVTQMGQEVILRCVPISNHLYFYWYRQILGQKVEFLVSFYNNEISEKSEIFDDQFSVERPDGSNFTLKIRSTKLEDSAMYFCASRVTREDGYTFGSGTRLTVV.

The chain has TRBV7-9 and TRBJ2-3; tentative D call: TRBD2 (6 bases). The CDR3 extends over 13 amino acids. The V gene's germline CDR1 is SEHNR and CDR2 FQNEAQ (reference sequence). The ends were cut back, 3 bases at V and 5 bases at J, with 9 bases in the middle. The CDR3 spells CASSFAGGDTQYF. The CDR3 DNA is TGTGCCAGCAGCTTTGCCGGGGGAGATACGCAGTATTTT.

This chain uses TRBV30 with TRBJ2-1, with TRBD1 matching 8 bases. Trimming took 1 base from V and 3 from J; bases not matched to a gene: 5. This CDR3 is built from 15 residues. Germline values: CDR1 GTSNPN, CDR2 SVGIG (reference sequence). CDR3 in amino acids: CAWSAGGADYNEQFF. CDR3 in DNA: TGTGCCTGGAGTGCAGGGGGCGCCGACTACAATGAGCAGTTCTTC.

The chain links TRBV7-2 to TRBJ2-1; D is possibly TRBD2 (5 bases). Per germline, CDR1 SGHTA and CDR2 FQGNSA. CDR3 size: 18 residues. V lost 4 bases and J 1 base, leaving 20 bases between the germline ends. The CDR3 sequence is CASSSPGRAGKSYNEQFF. In DNA form, the CDR3 reads TGTGCCAGCAGCTCCCCCGGGCGCGCGGGCAAATCCTACAATGAGCAGTTCTTC.

V usage is TRBV18 and J usage is TRBJ1-4; D gene ambiguous. With 6 bases removed from V and 11 bases from J, the gap between germline ends came to 19 bases. CDR3 length: 14 amino acids. The germline V gene encodes CDR1 KGHSH and CDR2 LQKENI. CDR3 nucleotides: TGTGCCAGCTCTGTGGACCGGCGATTGGAGAAACTGTTTTTT. This sequence encodes CASSVDRRLEKLFF.

The chain joins TRBV7-2 to TRBJ2-2; 7 positions match TRBD1. Germline values: CDR1 SGHTA, CDR2 FQGNSA. The CDR3 is 15 amino acids. Trimming removed 3 bases from V and 6 bases from J; junction bases left unmatched: 7. In nucleotides, the CDR3 is TGTGCCAGCAGCTTCCGGGGACAGCGGCCCGGGGAGCTGTTTTTT. Residues: CASSFRGQRPGELFF.

The chain carries TRBV28 and TRBJ2-3, with D maybe TRBD2 (6 bases). V was shortened by 5 bases and J by 4 bases, with 13 bases between the two germline ends. CDR1 is MDHEN and CDR2 is SYDVKM in the germline V gene. The CDR3 is 14 amino acids. CDR3 nucleotides: TGTGCCAGCAGTCCCCGCGGGGCTGCAGATACGCAGTATTTT. Translation gives CASSPRGAADTQYF.

This rearrangement joins TRBV5-1 to TRBJ2-1; D gene unclear. This CDR3 is 14 amino acids long. In germline, CDR1 is SGHRS, CDR2 YFSETQ. V gave up 0 bases and J gave up 6 bases, with 10 bases separating them. CDR3 sequence reads: CASSLVGSGNEQFF. The CDR3 DNA follows: TGCGCCAGCAGCTTGGTGGGATCGGGCAATGAGCAGTTCTTC.

In this sample, this clone turned up once. J is TRBJ2-5 and V is TRBV6-2 or TRBV6-3, with 9 bases aligning to TRBD2. This CDR3 is 15 amino acids long. The trim removed 2 bases at V and 7 bases at J, leaving 8 bases unmatched. Germline CDR1 is MNHEY and CDR2 is SVGEGT. CDR3 residues: CASSYVAGARGTQYF. DNA of the CDR3: TGTGCCAGCAGTTACGTAGCGGGGGCCCGGGGGACCCAGTACTTC.

The CDR3 DNA follows: TGTGCCAGCAGCTTTGGACAGGTGAACACTGAAGCTTTCTTT. Translating it yields CASSFGQVNTEAFF. V and J are TRBV7-9 and TRBJ1-1; TRBD1 agrees at 7 bases. The V gene end was trimmed by 3 bases and the J gene end by 0 bases; junction bases not matched to a gene: 1. The CDR3 covers 14 residues. The germline CDR1 and CDR2 sequences are SEHNR and FQNEAQ (reference sequence).

The chain couples TRBV5-5 to TRBJ1-2; D is undetermined. The CDR3 length is 14 residues. In germline, CDR1 is SGHKS, CDR2 YYEKEE (reference sequence). The V and J ends lost 0 bases and 0 bases respectively, with 6 bases between them. The CDR3 protein is CASSLDSPNYGYTF. In DNA form, the CDR3 reads TGTGCCAGCAGCTTGGACAGTCCTAACTATGGCTACACCTTC.

V gene TRBV28 combines with J gene TRBJ1-1; 10 nucleotides match TRBD1. V lost 3 bases to trimming and J lost 4 bases; unmatched junction nucleotides: 5. This CDR3 has 15 amino acids. Germline V lookup: CDR1 MDHEN, CDR2 SYDVKM. The chain's CDR3 is CASSLTGGLVTEAFF. Written as DNA, the CDR3 is TGTGCCAGCAGTTTGACAGGGGGCTTGGTCACTGAAGCTTTCTTT. Drawing the rest from reference TRBV28 and TRBJ1-1, the complete variable domain is DVKVTQSSRYLVKRTGEKVFLECVQDMDHENMFWYRQDPGLGLRLIYFSYDVKMKEKGDIPEGYSVSREKKERFSLILESASTNQTSMYLCASSLTGGLVTEAFFGQGTRLTVV.

The rearrangement joins TRBV11-3 to TRBJ2-2; 7 bases are shared with TRBD2. V was clipped by 5 bases and J by 4 bases; unmatched bases: 4. This CDR3 is 14 amino acids long. The germline V gene encodes CDR1 SGHNT and CDR2 YENEEA. This chain's CDR3 is CASSPGGGTGELFF. The CDR3 nucleotides read TGTGCCAGCAGCCCGGGGGGAGGCACCGGGGAGCTGTTTTTT. The complete variable domain, with remaining parts taken from reference TRBV11-3 and TRBJ2-2, reads EAGVVQSPRYKIIEKKQPVAFWCNPISGHNTLYWYLQNLGQGPELLIRYENEEAVDDSQLPKDRFSAERLKGVDSTLKIQPAELGDSAVYLCASSPGGGTGELFFGEGSRLTVL.

The chain carries TRBV3-1 (or the pseudogene TRBV3-2) and TRBJ1-1; TRBD1 is a possible D gene (5 bases). The germline V gene has CDR1 LGHDT and CDR2 YNNKEL (reference sequence). CDR3 length equals 12 residues. Trimming took 1 base from V and 6 from J, leaving 6 bases between them. CDR3 residues: CASSQGGAEAFF. The CDR3 DNA sequence: TGTGCCAGCAGCCAAGGGGGCGCTGAAGCTTTCTTT.

The V call is TRBV7-2, the J call TRBJ2-3, with D hard to call. Looked up from germline, CDR1 is SGHTA and CDR2 is FQGNSA. CDR3 size: 15 residues. Trimming removed 4 bases from V and 2 bases from J, with 13 bases in between. The CDR3 DNA is TGTGCCAGCAGCTATCGTCGTCAGTACACAGATACGCAGTATTTT. Amino acid sequence: CASSYRRQYTDTQYF.

This chain uses TRBV6-5 with TRBJ1-6; 9 bases agree with TRBD1. V lost 6 bases, J lost 11 bases, and 11 bases stayed unmatched. CDR1 MNHEY and CDR2 SVGAGI come from the germline V gene. The CDR3 covers 15 residues. The CDR3 region is CASRLSGTGRPPLHF. In DNA form, the CDR3 reads TGTGCCAGCAGACTTTCCGGGACAGGGAGGCCACCCCTCCACTTT.

The rearrangement links TRBV5-1 to TRBJ1-2; D may be TRBD1 (6 bases). The CDR3 spans 12 residues. Trimming took 4 bases from V and 3 from J, leaving 7 bases between them. CDR1 and CDR2 (germline): SGHRS, YFSETQ. The CDR3 nucleotides read TGCGCCAGCAGCAGGGGGGACTATGGCTACACCTTC. Translated, it gives CASSRGDYGYTF.

The CDR3 DNA reads as TGTGCCAGTAGTATCCGGACATCATCCTACGAGCAGTACTTC. The encoded protein is CASSIRTSSYEQYF. The chain links TRBV19 to TRBJ2-7, with TRBD1 as a possible D gene (5 bases). The V and J ends lost 3 bases and 1 base respectively, with 10 bases between them. The CDR3 covers 14 residues. CDR1 and CDR2 from the germline V gene are LNHDA and SQIVND (reference sequence).

The rearrangement joins TRBV7-9 to TRBJ1-2; 9 bases fit TRBD1. The V segment lost 10 bases and the J segment 2 bases; nucleotides outside the gene matches: 5. The germline V gene has CDR1 SEHNR and CDR2 FQNEAQ (reference sequence). The CDR3 loop spans 13 amino acids. This CDR3 is CATGTGSNYGYTF. The CDR3, as DNA: TGTGCCACCGGGACAGGGTCGAACTATGGCTACACCTTC.

This chain uses TRBV19 with TRBJ2-2; D is perhaps TRBD2 (5 bases). CDR1 is LNHDA and CDR2 is SQIVND in the germline V gene (reference sequence). Trimming pared 7 bases from V and 0 bases from J, leaving 18 bases between. This CDR3 spans 17 amino acids. The CDR3, as DNA: TGTGCCAGTACCCCACGCCCCTCGGGGACGAACACCGGGGAGCTGTTTTTT. It is translated as CASTPRPSGTNTGELFF.

The V call is TRBV24-1, the J call TRBJ1-2, with 7 bases matching TRBD1. The V gene end was trimmed by 3 bases and the J gene end by 2 bases; junction bases not matched to a gene: 2. The CDR3 is made up of 14 amino acids. CDR1 is KGHDR, CDR2 SFDVKD, per germline. Here the CDR3 DNA reads TGTGCCACCAGTGATCGGACAGGCAACTATGGCTACACCTTC. Translation gives CATSDRTGNYGYTF.

The CDR3 DNA reads as TGTGCCAGCTCGAGCGGGGGGAGCTCCTACAATGAGCAGTTCTTC. This sequence encodes CASSSGGSSYNEQFF. The chain uses TRBV6-5 and TRBJ2-1; TRBD2 matches at 9 bases. CDR3 size: 15 residues. The germline V gene encodes CDR1 MNHEY and CDR2 SVGAGI. With 8 bases clipped from V and 0 bases from J, the junction kept 5 bases outside the gene matches.

The chain links TRBV6-5 to TRBJ2-1; no firm D call. V lost 1 base and J lost 7, with 14 bases in between. Germline V lookup: CDR1 MNHEY, CDR2 SVGAGI. The CDR3 length is 15 residues. CDR3 bases: TGTGCCAGCAGTTACTGGAACGGTCCTGGGAATGAGCAGTTCTTC. Its translation is CASSYWNGPGNEQFF.

CDR3 loop: CASSSGGRVGYTF. The CDR3 bases are TGCGCCAGCAGCTCGGGGGGCCGGGTTGGCTACACCTTC. This rearrangement joins TRBV5-1 to TRBJ1-2; maybe TRBD1 (6 bases). Trimming took 3 bases from V and 7 from J, leaving 13 bases between them. The CDR3 loop spans 13 amino acids. CDR1 is SGHRS and CDR2 is YFSETQ in the germline V gene.

The gene calls are TRBV5-4 and TRBJ2-7, with 8 bases lining up with TRBD1. The V and J ends lost 4 bases and 4 bases, in that order; junction bases with no gene match: 4. The CDR3 has 13 residues. Germline values: CDR1 SGHNT, CDR2 YYREEE (reference sequence). The CDR3: CASSLGQEYEQYF. CDR3 DNA sequence: TGTGCCAGCAGCCTGGGACAGGAGTACGAGCAGTACTTC.

J is TRBJ1-5 and V is TRBV7-2, with D unresolved. CDR1 is SGHTA, CDR2 FQGNSA, per germline. Trimming removed 1 base at V and 0 bases at J, with 7 bases between. The CDR3 totals 15 residues. The CDR3 DNA sequence: TGTGCCAGCAGCTTAGTGCAGAATAGCAATCAGCCCCAGCATTTT. Protein: CASSLVQNSNQPQHF.